Below are 3 T cell receptor beta chains sequenced from a single sample in a study of blood T cell repertoires in COVID-19 (TCRdb year 2020). Libraries were made using the immunoSEQ multiplex PCR assay. TCRdb provides this immuneACCESS table in a form limited to in-frame rearrangements. Some clones are lacking; in checked studies, under half of them reflect an unresolved V gene, and why the rest are absent is not known. This sample is represented by about 400,000 clones; 85% to 90% of them were singletons. Of the sample, about 2.9% falls within the top ten clones. Sequencing input: peripheral blood. These receptors came from a human donor in a cohort sampled during active COVID-19.

The CDR3 loop is CASSLDSPLTDTQYF. CDR3 sequence (DNA): TGCGCCAGCAGCTTGGACTCTCCGTTAACAGATACGCAGTATTTT. The rearrangement links TRBV5-1 to TRBJ2-3, with D hard to call. The germline gives CDR1 SGHRS, CDR2 YFSETQ. This CDR3 is 15 amino acids long. V was shortened by 0 bases and J by 3 bases, with 11 bases between the two germline ends.

The V call is TRBV5-1, the J call TRBJ1-1; D gene ambiguous. This CDR3 has 15 residues. CDR1 SGHRS and CDR2 YFSETQ come from the germline V gene. The ends were cut back, 4 bases at V and 2 bases at J, with 15 bases in the middle. CDR3 DNA: TGCGCCAGCAGCCCCTGGGCGGGTTCCAACACTGAAGCTTTCTTT. Amino acids: CASSPWAGSNTEAFF. Using reference TRBV5-1 and TRBJ1-1 for the parts outside the CDR3, the full variable domain is KAGVTQTPRYLIKTRGQQVTLSCSPISGHRSVSWYQQTPGQGLQFLFEYFSETQRNKGNFPGRFSGRQFSNSRSEMNVSTLELGDSALYLCASSPWAGSNTEAFFGQGTRLTVV.

This clone was detected only a few times. The chain uses TRBV28 and TRBJ1-5; D unclear. The V and J ends lost 2 bases and 4 bases respectively, with 9 bases between them. Germline CDR1 and CDR2: MDHEN and SYDVKM. The CDR3 has 14 residues. This chain's CDR3 is CASSLVQLNQPQHF. CDR3 nucleotide sequence: TGTGCCAGCAGTTTAGTACAGTTGAATCAGCCCCAGCATTTT.